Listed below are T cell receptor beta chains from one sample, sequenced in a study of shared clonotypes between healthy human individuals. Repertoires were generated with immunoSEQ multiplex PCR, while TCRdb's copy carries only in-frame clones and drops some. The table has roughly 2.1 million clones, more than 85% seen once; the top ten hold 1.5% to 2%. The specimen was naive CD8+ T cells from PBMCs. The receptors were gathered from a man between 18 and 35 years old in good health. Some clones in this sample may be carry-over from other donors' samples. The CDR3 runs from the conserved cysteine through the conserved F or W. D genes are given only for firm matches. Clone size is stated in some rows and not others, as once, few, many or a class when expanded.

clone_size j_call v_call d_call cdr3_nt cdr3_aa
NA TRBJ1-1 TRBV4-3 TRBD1 TGCGCCAGCAGCGACGGGACAGAGAACACTGAAGCTTTCTTT CASSDGTENTEAFF
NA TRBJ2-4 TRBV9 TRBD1 TGTGCCAGCAGCCCCCACCGGGACAGGGCGGACATTCAGTACTTC CASSPHRDRADIQYF
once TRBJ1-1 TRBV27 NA TGTGCCAGCAGTTTGGGGGGGTTCACTGAAGCTTTCTTT CASSLGGFTEAFF
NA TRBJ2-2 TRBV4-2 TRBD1 TGTGCCAGCAGCCAAGTTGCGGACAGGGGGCTTTACGGGGAGCTGTTTTTT CASSQVADRGLYGELFF
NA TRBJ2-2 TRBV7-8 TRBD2 TGTGCCAGCAGCTCCGAACGGGGGGTTGGCGGGGAGCTGTTTTTT CASSSERGVGGELFF
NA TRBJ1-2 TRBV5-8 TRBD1 TGTGCCAGCAGCTTCGGGACAGGGGCGGGCTACACCTTC CASSFGTGAGYTF
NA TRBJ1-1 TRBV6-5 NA TGTGCCAGCAGGAGGACAGTTCCGCCTGAAGCTTTCTTT CASRRTVPPEAFF
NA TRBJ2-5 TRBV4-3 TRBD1 TGCGCCAGCAGCCAAGGGACAGGACGTGGAGAGACCCAGTACTTC CASSQGTGRGETQYF
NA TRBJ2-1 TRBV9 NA TGTGCCAGCAGCACAGCCTACAATGAGCAGTTCTTC CASSTAYNEQFF
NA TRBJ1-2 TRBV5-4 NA TGTGCCAGCGGGGGAAGTATCATAGGAGCTAGCAGCTATGGCTACACCTTC CASGGSIIGASSYGYTF
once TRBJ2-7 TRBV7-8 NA TGTGCCAGCAGCTTAGCCGCAGGGATCTCCTACGAGCAGTACTTC CASSLAAGISYEQYF
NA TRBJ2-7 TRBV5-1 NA TGCGCCAGCAGCCATTTAACACCGGGATACGAGCAGTACTTC CASSHLTPGYEQYF
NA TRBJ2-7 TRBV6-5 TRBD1 TGTGCCAGCAGTGTTCGACAGGGCGAGCAGTACTTC CASSVRQGEQYF
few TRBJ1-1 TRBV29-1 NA TGCAGCGTTGAAGGAGGCGATGTCGGGACTGAAGCTTTCTTT CSVEGGDVGTEAFF